The subject of this entry is one T cell receptor (beta chain). Its antigen is still unknown. This entry comes from a study of OX40 agonist ivuxolimab in advanced cancers. Study as a whole: Ivuxolimab was delivered to patients intravenously every 2 weeks at doses spanning 0.01 to 10 mg/kg.

Study-wide points: More expanded clones were found, on average, in CD8+ than in CD4+ T cells. By week 6 at 0.1 to 3.0 mg/kg, blood CD4+ and CD8+ T cells had expanded clonally.

Exclusion applied to patients with autoimmune disease history or systemic immunosuppression. Only in-frame clones appear in the TCRdb table, and some are missing; sequencing was by immunoSEQ multiplex PCR. The data hold 65,000 to 75,000 clones, with 80% to 90% observed a single time. The sequence came from an adult with an advanced solid tumor such as melanoma, head and neck, liver or kidney cancer. The sequencing here drew on CD4+ or CD8+ T cells sorted from blood, taken in a trial of the OX40 agonist ivuxolimab.

This CDR3 is CSVVRQGAGEQYF. Written as DNA, the CDR3 is TGCAGCGTTGTCAGACAGGGGGCGGGCGAGCAGTACTTC. The rearrangement joins TRBV29-1 to TRBJ2-7; 10 positions agree with TRBD1. The CDR3 covers 13 residues. Germline CDR1 and CDR2: SQVTM and ANQGSEA. J lost 6 bases, V lost 4 bases, and 6 bases had no gene match.